This TCR beta chain was sequenced during a study of cytomegalovirus exposure and HLA in healthy donors. Study-level findings and limits: Roughly uniform depth of sequencing across donors was assumed in presence/absence analyses. In a later analysis, common viral pathogens appeared linked to several of the most significant clusters. The study labeled more than 150 TCR beta chains cytomegalovirus-associated.

This PCR relied on a set of 60 Vbeta primers and 13 Jbeta primers. Method: immunoSEQ multiplex PCR; TCRdb's copy keeps in-frame clones and lacks some. In the table there are approximately 150,000 clones, roughly 79% of which are singletons. This CDR3 spans 17 amino acids. Trimming shortened V by 3 bases and J by 0 bases, and 20 bases separated the two germline ends. Germline assignment: CDR1 GTSNPN and CDR2 SVGIG (reference sequence). This clone has more than one count but fewer than ten. Its antigen is unknown. The chain uses TRBV30 and TRBJ1-1, with a possible D match to TRBD1 (5 bases). This receptor was obtained from a middle-aged woman in good health and CMV-seropositive. Sequencing input: PBMCs. The CDR3: CAWSLVRAKGLNTEAFF. CDR3 DNA sequence: TGTGCCTGGAGCCTTGTCAGGGCAAAGGGTTTGAACACTGAAGCTTTCTTT.